This T cell receptor beta chain was found in a study of shared clonotypes between healthy human individuals (dated by TCRdb to 2020 to 2022). Background for the entire study: The cohort comprised two women and three men aged 18 to 49 years. Leukapheresis yielded between about 0.94 and 8.9 billion PBMCs per donor. To estimate repertoire size and how much clonotype sharing occurs between individuals, the study deeply sequenced the blood TCR repertoires of several healthy adults. To increase sequencing depth and limit assay-specific biases, TCR repertoire library preparation and sequencing were carried out by different laboratories using diverse techniques. For each donor, CD4 naive and CD4 memory were each run on three plates, CD8 naive on two plates, and CD8 memory on one plate. What the authors observed across the whole study: Higher generation probabilities were observed for clonotypes shared by all four sorted-subset donors than for non-shared clonotypes. Even with the large sequencing depth, rarefaction of the sorted-subset datasets indicated that sequencing was incomplete. When a few donors were compared, the shared fraction of clonotypes was approximately 5% for naive CD4, roughly 3.3% for naive CD8, about 2.4% for memory CD4, and about 0.36% for memory CD8. Pairwise subsampling indicated that sequencing depth was expected to affect the degree of clonotype sharing among donors. Naive subsets generally had larger estimated clonotype richness than memory subsets did. Because the study included only a small number of donors, the genetic and exposure-history diversity represented was limited. Sampling was limited to blood, and TCR repertoires in tissue likely differ from TCR repertoires in blood.

Using the deep immunoSEQ assay, TCR CDR3 regions were amplified from genomic DNA by multiplex PCR. Extracted genomic DNA from each cell subset was spread evenly across all wells of several immunoSEQ 96-well plates, with each plate serving as a replicate. For sorted subsets, around 200 ng genomic DNA, equal to some 28,000 T cell genomes, was loaded into each replicate PCR. Purified libraries were quantified with a Qubit 3.0 fluorometer, sized on a Bioanalyzer 2100, and re-quantified with the KAPA Library Quantification kit. Each immunoSEQ 96-well plate was sequenced on its own single-read 150-cycle Illumina NextSeq 550 flow cell. The source study handled its data this way. Because the immunoSEQ output included only junctional sequences and no quality scores, the filtering could not be the same as the filtering used for full-length reads. To assign V/J genes and CDR3, sequences were annotated against IMGT germline references using PyIR, a Python wrapper for IgBLAST v1.9. Reads with weak V/J assignments (E-value above 1e-6), missing CDR3, stop codons, out-of-frame junctions, or ambiguous translated residues were removed. V3J clonotypes were defined as sequences sharing an identical inferred V gene, J gene, and CDR3 amino acid sequence. Percentage overlap between repertoires was computed as shared unique clonotypes divided by the size of the smaller repertoire. Richness of each repertoire was evaluated using RTK rarefaction, the Chao1 estimator, and Recon v2.1 estimates of unobserved clonotypes. OLGA was used to compute generation probabilities for all TCRbeta clonotypes that the gDNA method yielded from four donors. Held by TCRdb, this immuneACCESS table contains in-frame sequences only and omits some clones. Under half of the omission traces to an unresolved V gene where checked; the cause of the rest is unknown. Clone size and the V and J calls come from that table; the DNA yielded D and trimming. This sample is represented by 2 million to 2.5 million clones; about 90% of them were singletons. Around 0.4% of the sample is taken by the ten largest.

Healthy HIV-negative adults with no recently reported acute infections or vaccinations were included as donors. Every donor was a Caucasian adult residing in Nashville, Tennessee, USA. Magnetic negative selection was used to enrich CD4+ T cells, after which naive cells were positively selected on CD45RA and the negative fraction became the memory subset. Blood was collected by leukapheresis, and PBMCs were isolated by Ficoll-Histopaque density gradient centrifugation and then cryopreserved in liquid nitrogen vapor phase. Purity and quantity of every magnetically sorted T cell population were checked by analytical flow cytometry. Genomic DNA was isolated from every sorted fraction and measured by UV absorbance on a Nanodrop 2000c. For this clone: There is no known antigen for this receptor. No clone much larger than this one lies a single base away; base qualities are absent.

The CDR3 sequence holds 16 residues, the cysteine and phenylalanine included. The kept DNA is CDR3 alone, 48 bases in frame from the first base. Germline trimming: 8 bases from V, 3 bases from J; junction bases outside gene matches: 10. The germline V gene specifies MDHEN as CDR1 and SYDVKM as CDR2. This receptor was taken from a young man in good health. Some clones in this sample may be carry-over from other donors' samples. Material: naive CD4+ T cells from PBMCs. In light of the paper, this sample's cell subset or site label describes: CD45RA+ positively selected. Recombination connected TRBV28 to TRBJ2-2, and 9 junctional nucleotides match TRBD1. The CDR3 protein is CASESPGTGYTGELFF. The base sequence is TGTGCCAGCGAATCCCCCGGGACAGGGTACACCGGGGAGCTGTTTTTT.